This TCR beta chain was recovered during a study of T cells in tumors after PD-1 blockade. The wider study: Each patient got pembrolizumab 200 mg every 3 weeks or cemiplimab 350 mg every 2 weeks.

The method was immunoSEQ multiplex PCR; TCRdb's version includes in-frame clones alone and lacks a portion of them. The table records 55,000 to 70,000 clones, roughly 77% of them present only once. The ends were cut back, 3 bases at V and 1 base at J, with 12 bases in the middle. Germline V gene lookup returns CDR1 MGHRA and CDR2 YSYEKL. The CDR3 runs 15 residues. The receptor was derived from a human donor with basal cell carcinoma. Sequencing was performed on PBMCs, taken before anti-PD-1 treatment. This rearrangement joins TRBV4-1 to TRBJ1-2; D is uncertain. As DNA, the CDR3 is TGCGCCAGCAGCCAGTGGGGTGCCGGTAACTATGGCTACACCTTC. This sequence encodes CASSQWGAGNYGYTF.